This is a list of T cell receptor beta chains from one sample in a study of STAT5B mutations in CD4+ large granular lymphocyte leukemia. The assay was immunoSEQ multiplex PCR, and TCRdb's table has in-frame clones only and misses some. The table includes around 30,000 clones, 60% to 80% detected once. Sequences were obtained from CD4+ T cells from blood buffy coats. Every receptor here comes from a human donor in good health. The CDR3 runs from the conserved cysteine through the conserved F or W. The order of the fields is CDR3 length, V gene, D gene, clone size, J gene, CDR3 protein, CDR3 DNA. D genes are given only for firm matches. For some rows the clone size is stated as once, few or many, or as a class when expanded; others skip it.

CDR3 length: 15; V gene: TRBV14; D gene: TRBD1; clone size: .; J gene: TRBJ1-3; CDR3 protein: CASSQGTGSGNTIYF; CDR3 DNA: TGTGCCAGCAGCCAAGGGACAGGCTCTGGAAACACCATATATTTT
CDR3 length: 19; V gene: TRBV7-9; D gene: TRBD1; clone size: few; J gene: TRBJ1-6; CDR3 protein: CASSSQTGSYRGRWSPLHF; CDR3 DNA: TGTGCCAGCAGCTCTCAAACCGGATCTTACAGGGGGCGGTGGTCACCCCTCCACTTT
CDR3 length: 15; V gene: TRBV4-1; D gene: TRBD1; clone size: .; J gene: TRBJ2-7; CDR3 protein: CASSQERQGDYEQYF; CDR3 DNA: TGCGCCAGCAGCCAAGAGCGACAGGGTGACTACGAGCAGTACTTC
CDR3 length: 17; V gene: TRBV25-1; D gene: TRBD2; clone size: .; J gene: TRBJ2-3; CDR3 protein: CASSTGLAGGWVDTQYF; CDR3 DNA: TGTGCCAGCAGTACCGGACTAGCGGGGGGGTGGGTAGATACGCAGTATTTT
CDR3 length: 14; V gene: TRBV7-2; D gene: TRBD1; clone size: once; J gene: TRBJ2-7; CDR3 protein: CASSQGPRGLEQYF; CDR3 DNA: TGTGCCAGCAGCCAAGGCCCAAGGGGGCTCGAGCAGTACTTC
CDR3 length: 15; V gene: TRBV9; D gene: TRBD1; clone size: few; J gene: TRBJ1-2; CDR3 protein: CASSLTGEANYGYTF; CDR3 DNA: TGTGCCAGCAGCCTTACAGGGGAAGCTAACTATGGCTACACCTTC
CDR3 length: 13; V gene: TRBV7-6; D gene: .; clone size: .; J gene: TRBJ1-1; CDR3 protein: CASSFSVSTEAFF; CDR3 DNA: TGTGCCAGCAGCTTTTCCGTGAGCACTGAAGCTTTCTTT
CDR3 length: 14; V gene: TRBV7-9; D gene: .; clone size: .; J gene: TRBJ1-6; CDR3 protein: CASSPDSYNSPLHF; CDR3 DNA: TGTGCCAGCAGCCCAGACAGTTATAATTCACCCCTCCACTTT
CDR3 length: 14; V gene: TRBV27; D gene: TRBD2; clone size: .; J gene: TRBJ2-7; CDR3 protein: CASSLLAGATEQYF; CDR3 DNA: TGTGCCAGCAGTTTACTAGCGGGGGCGACCGAGCAGTACTTC
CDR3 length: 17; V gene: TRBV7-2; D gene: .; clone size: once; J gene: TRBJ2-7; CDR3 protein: CASSLSGGGLSPYEQYF; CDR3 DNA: TGTGCCAGCAGCTTATCAGGGGGGGGACTATCCCCCTACGAGCAGTACTTC
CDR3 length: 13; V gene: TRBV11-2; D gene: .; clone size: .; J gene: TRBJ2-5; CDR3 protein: CASSSQRQETQYF; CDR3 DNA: TGTGCCAGCAGCTCCCAGCGGCAAGAGACCCAGTACTTC
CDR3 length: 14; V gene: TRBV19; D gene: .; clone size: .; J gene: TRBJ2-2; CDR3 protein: CASSIWHLTGELFF; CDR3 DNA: TGTGCCAGTAGTATTTGGCACCTCACCGGGGAGCTGTTTTTT
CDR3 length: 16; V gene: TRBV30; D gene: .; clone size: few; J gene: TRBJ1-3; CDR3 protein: CAWSIMGQGAGNTIYF; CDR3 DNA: TGTGCCTGGAGTATCATGGGGCAGGGAGCTGGAAACACCATATATTTT
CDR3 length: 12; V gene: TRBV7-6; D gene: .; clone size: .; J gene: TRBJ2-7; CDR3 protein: CASSPTEYEQYF; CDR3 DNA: TGTGCCAGCAGCCCTACGGAGTACGAGCAGTACTTC
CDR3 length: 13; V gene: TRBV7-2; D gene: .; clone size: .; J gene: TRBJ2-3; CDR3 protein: CASSFWLGDTQYF; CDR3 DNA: TGTGCCAGCAGCTTCTGGTTGGGAGATACGCAGTATTTT
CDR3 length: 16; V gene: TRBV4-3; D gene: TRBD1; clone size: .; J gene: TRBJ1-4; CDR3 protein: CASSRRFGQGGEKLFF; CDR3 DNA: TGCGCCAGCAGCCGCCGATTCGGACAGGGTGGGGAAAAACTGTTTTTT
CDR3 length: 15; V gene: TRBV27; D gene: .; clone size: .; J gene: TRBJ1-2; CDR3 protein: CASSPFGRTNYGYTF; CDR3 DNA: TGTGCCAGCAGCCCCTTCGGCAGGACAAACTATGGCTACACCTTC
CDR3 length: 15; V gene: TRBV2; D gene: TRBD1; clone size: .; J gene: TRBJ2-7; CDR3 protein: CASNQGETGFSEQYF; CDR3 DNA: TGTGCCAGCAACCAGGGGGAGACGGGGTTCTCCGAGCAGTACTTC
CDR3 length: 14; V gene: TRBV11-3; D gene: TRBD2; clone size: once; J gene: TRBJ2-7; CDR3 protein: CASSLSGLAFEQYF; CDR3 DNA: TGTGCCAGCAGCTTAAGCGGACTAGCATTCGAGCAGTACTTC
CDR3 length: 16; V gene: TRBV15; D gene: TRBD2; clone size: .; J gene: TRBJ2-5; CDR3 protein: CATSSGTSGEGETQYF; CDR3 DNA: TGTGCCACCAGCAGCGGGACTAGCGGGGAAGGGGAGACCCAGTACTTC
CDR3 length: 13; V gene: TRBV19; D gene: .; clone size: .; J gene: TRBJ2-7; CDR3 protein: CATSPTDSYEQYF; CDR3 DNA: TGTGCCACTTCCCCGACAGACTCCTACGAGCAGTACTTC
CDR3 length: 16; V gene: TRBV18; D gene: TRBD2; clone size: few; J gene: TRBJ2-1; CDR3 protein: CASSPPSGGTHNEQFF; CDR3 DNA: TGTGCCAGCTCACCACCGTCGGGGGGGACTCACAATGAGCAGTTCTTC
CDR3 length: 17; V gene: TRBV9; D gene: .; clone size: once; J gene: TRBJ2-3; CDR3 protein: CASSPWDWSGSTDTQYF; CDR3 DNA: TGTGCCAGCAGCCCTTGGGACTGGAGCGGGAGCACAGATACGCAGTATTTT
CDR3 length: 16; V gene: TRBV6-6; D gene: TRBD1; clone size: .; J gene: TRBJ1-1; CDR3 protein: CASSSTKQGPNTEAFF; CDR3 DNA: TGTGCCAGCAGTTCCACCAAACAGGGGCCGAACACTGAAGCTTTCTTT